The clone carrying this T cell receptor (beta chain) was observed at least ten times. What it binds is not known. Co-extracted RNA and DNA came from approximately 20-30 mg of unsorted bulk tissue. The data belong to a study of tumor-infiltrating lymphocytes in primary liver carcinoma. The study, taken as a whole, reports: Tumor top-250-clone fraction significantly exceeded that of blood (p = 0.039).

cDNA specific to TCR beta was made from 500 ng of total RNA, with a constant-region primer employed for priming. Three nested multiplex PCR rounds, a slightly modified ARM-PCR method, built the TCR beta libraries. Primers for the first two PCR rounds were TRBV1-TRBV30 forward primers and a C-beta reverse primer (roughly 10 cycles per round). TCRdb used MiXCR to reprocess the multiplex PCR reads, holding one entry per CDR3 protein. Among about 100,000 distinct CDR3 sequences listed, 55% to 80% were seen once. The CDR3 is 15 amino acids. Germline CDR1 and CDR2: PRHDT and FYEKMQ (reference sequence). V lost 5 bases to trimming and J lost 5 bases; unmatched junction nucleotides: 8.

The J gene is TRBJ2-3, the V gene TRBV13, with 9 positions matching TRBD2. This receptor was taken from a woman aged 60-75 years with primary liver carcinoma and hepatitis B virus infection. Sequencing used liver tumor tissue from sampling region 2. Subset given: tumor region T2, inferior pole. CDR3 in amino acids: CASSRREGLGDTQYF. The DNA for the CDR3 is TGTGCCAGCAGCAGGCGGGAGGGCCTCGGAGATACGCAGTATTTT. Filled out from reference TRBV13 and TRBJ2-3, the complete variable domain reads AAGVIQSPRHLIKEKRETATLKCYPIPRHDTVYWYQQGPGQDPQFLISFYEKMQSDKGSIPDRFSAQQFSDYHSELNMSSLELGDSALYFCASSRREGLGDTQYFGPGTRLTVL.